The next 27 T cell receptor beta chains were all read from a single sample in a study of T-cell reconstitution after alpha-beta-depleted transplantation in children. Preparation of the TCRbeta library involved a method that used unique molecular identifiers. TCRdb re-analysed the PCR reads in MiXCR, keeping a single row per CDR3 protein. This sample has 150,000 to 200,000 distinct CDR3 sequences, with 5% to 7.5% found just once. The sequencing used PBMCs, collected before TCRalphabeta/CD19-depleted stem cell transplant. Receptor source: a girl less than two years old with combined immunodeficiency, due to receive a stem cell transplant.

Many counts were recorded for this clonotype. The V call is TRBV20-1, the J call TRBJ2-3; tentatively, D is TRBD1 (6 bases). Germline CDR1 reads DFQATT; CDR2 reads SNEGSKA (reference sequence). Trimming left V 3 bases short and J 2 bases short, with 15 bases between. There are 15 residues in the CDR3. CDR3 DNA sequence: TGCAGTGCTAGGTACCGGGACACCGACACAGATACGCAGTATTTT. This translates into CSARYRDTDTDTQYF.

This clonotype was recorded at least ten times. The V call is TRBV29-1, the J call TRBJ2-3; D remains unclear. V lost 6 bases and J lost 5, with 15 bases in between. Germline CDR1 SQVTM, CDR2 ANQGSEA. The CDR3 length is 13 residues. The CDR3 nucleotides are TGCAGCGTCCAAAACGCAAATCAAGATACGCAGTATTTT. This codes for CSVQNANQDTQYF.

There are many counts of this clonotype. The chain employs TRBV28 and TRBJ2-1; 8 bases map to TRBD1. There are 15 residues in the CDR3. Trimming at V came to 9 bases and at J to 9 bases, leaving 16 bases not matched to a gene. Germline lookup yields CDR1 MDHEN and CDR2 SYDVKM. The CDR3 sequence is CASEGEDRAVIEQFF. CDR3 DNA sequence: TGTGCCAGTGAGGGGGAGGACAGGGCGGTGATTGAGCAGTTCTTC.

This clonotype was observed many times. The chain joins TRBV18 to TRBJ2-6; D uncertain. This CDR3 contains 17 residues. Germline lookup yields CDR1 KGHSH and CDR2 LQKENI. V was trimmed by 0 bases and J by 0 bases, leaving 9 bases between them. The DNA of the CDR3 is TGTGCCAGCTCACCACCTACCACCACCTCTGGGGCCAACGTCCTGACTTTC. This codes for CASSPPTTTSGANVLTF.

This clonotype was picked up many times. The genes are TRBV20-1 and TRBJ2-1; 11 bases line up with TRBD2. The CDR3 has 17 amino acids. V was pared by 3 bases and J by 4 bases, with 11 bases of the junction left unmatched. CDR1 and CDR2 from the germline V gene are DFQATT and SNEGSKA (reference sequence). This CDR3 reads CSASNLAGGMAYNEQFF. The CDR3 nucleotides read TGCAGTGCTAGTAACCTAGCGGGAGGCATGGCTTACAATGAGCAGTTCTTC.

This clonotype was counted ten times or more. The chain has TRBV19 and TRBJ2-7; D unresolved. CDR3 length: 14 residues. From germline, CDR1 is LNHDA and CDR2 SQIVND (reference sequence). With 5 bases removed from V and 6 bases from J, the gap between germline ends came to 17 bases. The CDR3 protein is CASSAHLAGPEQYF. The CDR3 DNA reads TGTGCCAGTAGTGCCCACCTCGCAGGTCCCGAGCAGTACTTC.

This clonotype was recorded many times. V usage is TRBV9 and J usage is TRBJ2-1, with 9 bases lining up with TRBD1. The J segment lost 0 bases and the V segment lost 3 bases, leaving 4 bases of the junction unmatched. Germline V CDR1 and CDR2: SGDLS, YYNGEE. CDR3 length equals 16 residues. The CDR3 is CASSGGQGSSYNEQFF. CDR3 bases: TGTGCCAGCAGCGGCGGACAGGGGAGCTCCTACAATGAGCAGTTCTTC.

In its sample, this clonotype was seen a few times. One end of the junction is discordant with germline, which a read error may explain. CDR3 bases: TGCTGTGCTAGAGAGGGGGACAGGGTACTAGCCAAAAACATTCAGTACTTC. Protein sequence: CCAREGDRVLAKNIQYF. The chain is built from TRBV20-1 and TRBJ2-4; 9 bases map to TRBD1. The CDR3 is 17 residues long. Germline loops: CDR1 DFQATT, CDR2 SNEGSKA (reference sequence).

In its sample, this clonotype was seen many times. The CDR3 reads CATGPSGDVDEQYF. Here the CDR3 DNA reads TGTGCCACCGGGCCTAGCGGGGACGTAGACGAGCAGTACTTC. The chain has TRBV24-1 and TRBJ2-7; 9 bases match TRBD2. The CDR3 has 14 residues. Trimming removed 9 bases from V and 5 bases from J; junction bases left unmatched: 10. The germline gives CDR1 KGHDR, CDR2 SFDVKD.

As concerns this clonotype: A much more abundant neighbour one base away suggests this may be a read error. The genes are TRBV12-3 or TRBV12-4 and TRBJ2-1, with 13 nucleotides matching TRBD2. CDR3 size: 15 residues. CDR3 region: CASNTGTSGNNEQSF. The CDR3 DNA sequence: TGTGCCAGCAACACCGGGACTAGCGGGAACAATGAGCAGTCCTTC.

This clonotype was counted at least ten times. V usage is TRBV29-1 and J usage is TRBJ2-7, with 10 bases identical to TRBD1. After removal of 1 base from V and 3 bases from J, the junction contained 12 bases not matched to a gene. The CDR3 runs 17 residues. Germline CDR1 SQVTM, CDR2 ANQGSEA. The CDR3 region is CSVEAARPGQGFYEQYF. In DNA form, the CDR3 reads TGCAGCGTTGAAGCGGCCCGGCCGGGACAGGGGTTCTACGAGCAGTACTTC.

This chain links TRBV5-1 with TRBJ2-7; possibly TRBD2 for D (5 bases). V lost 4 bases and J lost 2, with 16 bases in between. This CDR3 contains 15 residues. Germline V lookup: CDR1 SGHRS, CDR2 YFSETQ. CDR3 loop: CASSPPGVGTYEQYF. The CDR3 DNA follows: TGCGCCAGCAGCCCGCCCGGGGTAGGGACCTACGAGCAGTACTTC.

This clonotype showed up many times. The chain employs TRBV5-1 and TRBJ2-1, with 8 bases aligning to TRBD1. The CDR3 runs to 15 residues. V shed 0 bases and J 8 bases; nucleotides not matched to a gene: 7. The germline V gene has CDR1 SGHRS and CDR2 YFSETQ. Here the CDR3 reads CASSLDIDRGYEQFF. CDR3 sequence (DNA): TGCGCCAGCAGCTTGGACATCGACAGGGGTTATGAGCAGTTCTTC.

This clonotype was seen repeatedly, ten times or more. CDR3 protein: CASSVAGAYNEQFF. The CDR3 DNA is TGTGCCAGCAGCGTAGCGGGGGCTTACAATGAGCAGTTCTTC. The chain couples TRBV9 to TRBJ2-1, with D perhaps given as TRBD1 or TRBD2 (6 bases each). Per germline, CDR1 SGDLS and CDR2 YYNGEE. Trimming removed 0 bases from V and 4 bases from J, with 8 bases in between. This CDR3 region has 14 residues.

In its sample, this clonotype was seen many times. The chain recombines TRBV7-9 with TRBJ1-4, with D hard to call. In germline, CDR1 is SEHNR, CDR2 FQNEAQ (reference sequence). The ends were cut back, 1 base at V and 7 bases at J, with 4 bases in the middle. The CDR3 length is 12 residues. CDR3 DNA: TGTGCCAGCAGCTTAGTAGGTGAAAAACTGTTTTTT. Translating gives CASSLVGEKLFF.

The chain links TRBV7-2 to TRBJ2-7, with 9 bases aligning to TRBD1. This CDR3 is 18 amino acids long. V lost 2 bases to trimming and J lost 2 bases; unmatched junction nucleotides: 13. Germline CDR1 is SGHTA and CDR2 is FQGNSA. The CDR3 reads CASSLRGDGTGTTYEQYF. In nucleotides, the CDR3 is TGTGCCAGCAGCTTACGAGGTGATGGGACAGGGACCACCTACGAGCAGTACTTC.

This clonotype came up many times. The rearrangement links TRBV9 to TRBJ2-2; tentative D call: TRBD1 (5 bases). Germline V gives CDR1 SGDLS, CDR2 YYNGEE. CDR3 length: 17 amino acids. V was pared by 4 bases and J by 1 base, with 17 bases between. The CDR3 spells CASSQEWGGGNTGELFF. The CDR3 DNA follows: TGTGCCAGCAGCCAAGAATGGGGCGGTGGGAACACCGGGGAGCTGTTTTTT. Looking up the rest from reference TRBV9 and TRBJ2-2 gives the full variable domain: DSGVTQTPKHLITATGQRVTLRCSPRSGDLSVYWYQQSLDQGLQFLIQYYNGEERAKGNILERFSAQQFPDLHSELNLSSLELGDSALYFCASSQEWGGGNTGELFFGEGSRLTVL.

This clonotype was observed many times. The chain uses TRBV4-3 and TRBJ2-1; D gene ambiguous. Germline CDR1 and CDR2: LGHNA and YSLEER. The germline V and J ends were trimmed by 0 bases and 9 bases, with 24 bases remaining between them. This CDR3 region has 18 residues. For the CDR3, the DNA is TGCGCCAGCAGCCAAGAGGCCGCCGTAGGCCCCTTTCGTTCTGAGCAGTTCTTC. It yields the protein CASSQEAAVGPFRSEQFF.

In its sample, this clonotype was seen many times. The chain is built from TRBV7-9 and TRBJ2-5, with D perhaps matching TRBD2 (6 bases). The CDR3 has 16 amino acids. Germline CDR1 SEHNR, CDR2 FQNEAQ (reference sequence). V was cut by 3 bases and J by 5 bases, with 19 bases left in between. The CDR3 here is CASSFSGYTVGETQYF. In DNA, the CDR3 is TGTGCCAGCAGCTTTAGCGGATATACCGTTGGCGAGACCCAGTACTTC.

This clonotype appeared many times. V and J are TRBV7-6 and TRBJ2-3; D assignment may be TRBD1 or TRBD2 (6 bases each). V gave up 3 bases and J gave up 2 bases, with 15 bases separating them. This CDR3 has 16 residues. Germline assignment: CDR1 SGHVS and CDR2 FNYEAQ. The CDR3, as DNA: TGTGCCAGCAGCTTGAGTGGGGGGCCTATCACAGATACGCAGTATTTT. Translation gives CASSLSGGPITDTQYF.

This clonotype was recorded at least ten times. V is TRBV5-1 and J is TRBJ1-1, with D possibly matching TRBD1 (6 bases). CDR1 and CDR2 from the germline V gene are SGHRS and YFSETQ. V lost 3 bases to trimming and J lost 4 bases, with 13 bases between them. This CDR3 contains 14 residues. The CDR3 region has the DNA TGCGCCAGCAGCTCAGAATCAGGGGTCACTGAAGCTTTCTTT. Amino acid sequence: CASSSESGVTEAFF.

This clonotype was picked up many times. DNA of the CDR3: TGTGCCAGCAGTTCTTCATGGGAGACCGGGGAGCTGTTTTTT. This sequence encodes CASSSSWETGELFF. This chain joins TRBV12-3 or TRBV12-4 and TRBJ2-2, with D possibly matching TRBD2 (5 bases). V shed 4 bases and J shed 5 bases, with 11 bases lying between them. The CDR3 runs to 14 residues.

This clonotype was detected many times. The chain links TRBV7-9 to TRBJ2-1; D gene unclear. The CDR3 extends over 14 amino acids. Deletions cut 6 bases from V and 6 bases from J, with 15 bases between. The germline CDR1 and CDR2 sequences are SEHNR and FQNEAQ (reference sequence). This CDR3 is CASSSTYQINEQFF. CDR3 bases: TGTGCCAGCAGTTCGACGTATCAGATCAATGAGCAGTTCTTC.

This clonotype came up many times. This chain links TRBV11-1 with TRBJ2-7; 7 positions agree with TRBD1. Looked up from germline, CDR1 is SGHAT and CDR2 is FQDESV (reference sequence). CDR3 size: 20 residues. Losses at the gene ends were 1 base for V and 5 bases for J; bases not matched to a gene: 23. For the CDR3, the DNA is TGTGCCAGCAGCTTAGGTAGGGGAACTTACAGGGGCGCTCCCCACCACGAGCAGTACTTC. Translation: CASSLGRGTYRGAPHHEQYF.

This clonotype was detected only a few times. This chain links TRBV7-9 with TRBJ1-3; 9 bases agree with TRBD1. The V and J ends lost 3 bases and 4 bases, in that order; junction bases with no gene match: 7. From germline, CDR1 is SEHNR and CDR2 FQNEAQ (reference sequence). This CDR3 region has 16 residues. The CDR3 DNA reads TGTGCCAGCAGCTTGGACAGGGGCACGTTCGGAAACACCATATATTTT. Encoded protein: CASSLDRGTFGNTIYF.

The chain combines TRBV27 with TRBJ2-3, with 7 bases matching TRBD2. This CDR3 region has 22 residues. In germline, CDR1 is MNHEY, CDR2 SMNVEV (reference sequence). V lost 0 bases, J lost 1 base, and 22 bases stayed unmatched. The CDR3 bases are TGTGCCAGCAGTTTATCTGCCCAAATACTAGCGCTCCCAGGGATTGGCACAGATACGCAGTATTTT. Translating gives CASSLSAQILALPGIGTDTQYF.

This clonotype appeared many times. This chain joins TRBV10-3 and TRBJ1-1; D not resolved. The ends were cut back, 1 base at V and 0 bases at J, with 18 bases in the middle. Germline V gene data show CDR1 as ENHRY and CDR2 as SYGVKD. There are 18 residues in the CDR3. The DNA of the CDR3 is TGTGCCATCAGTGAGTTTACTGGTGGGTTATTGGTGAACACTGAAGCTTTCTTT. Amino acid sequence: CAISEFTGGLLVNTEAFF.